Sequencing of this T cell receptor beta chain was carried out in a study of blood T cell repertoires in COVID-19. The overall study: PBMCs, B-cell-depleted T cells, or T cells were the source of the cDNA or gDNA that made up the material.

V lost 5 bases to trimming and J lost 15 bases; unmatched junction nucleotides: 9. CDR1 is SGHTA, CDR2 FQGTGA, per germline. The CDR3 spans 12 residues. Clones were sequenced by immunoSEQ multiplex PCR, and TCRdb holds only the in-frame ones, with some missing. The table includes under 200,000 clones, more than 70% detected once. The chain uses TRBV7-3 and TRBJ2-1; 8 nucleotides line up with TRBD1. The sample comprised peripheral blood. The source is a man aged 45-65 years with active or convalescent COVID-19. CDR3 protein: CASSQPGTGLFF. The CDR3 DNA sequence: TGTGCCAGCAGCCAGCCCGGGACAGGTCTGTTCTTC.